A single sample is the source of the 23 T cell receptor beta chains below, sequenced in a study of PD-1 blockade in classical Hodgkin lymphoma. This sample's time point: cycle 4 day 1 (C4D1), after 5 to 7 weeks of nivolumab. Every patient was affected by relapse after autologous stem cell transplantation, while exposure to brentuximab vedotin was not uniform. Data came from immunoSEQ multiplex PCR; TCRdb stores just in-frame clones and leaves some out. The sample has approximately 7,000 clones, approximately 80% seen once. Source: peripheral blood mononuclear cells (PBMCs), taken before the fourth cycle of nivolumab. These receptors came from a human donor with classical Hodgkin lymphoma.

V usage is TRBV7-2 and J usage is TRBJ1-4, with D possibly matching TRBD1 (5 bases). The CDR3 consists of 12 residues. Germline V gene lookup returns CDR1 SGHTA and CDR2 FQGNSA. The V gene lost 5 bases and the J gene lost 11 bases, with 12 bases spanning the gap. The CDR3 region has the DNA TGTGCCAGCAGCCTTCTCCGGGACAAACTGTTTTTT. This codes for CASSLLRDKLFF.

The chain joins TRBV18 to TRBJ1-1, with a tentative D call TRBD1 (5 bases). With 2 bases removed from V and 1 base from J, the gap between germline ends came to 14 bases. CDR3 length equals 16 residues. Looked up from germline, CDR1 is KGHSH and CDR2 is LQKENI. The CDR3 DNA reads as TGTGCCAGCTCACCATTAGGGGCTGGGTGGAACACTGAAGCTTTCTTT. Amino acids: CASSPLGAGWNTEAFF.

V and J are TRBV5-8 and TRBJ2-1; D is uncertain. V lost 7 bases and J 1 base, leaving 12 bases between the germline ends. CDR1 SGHTS and CDR2 YDEGEE come from the germline V gene. This CDR3 spans 14 amino acids. The CDR3 reads CASWTSMSYNEQFF. CDR3 bases: TGTGCCAGCTGGACGAGCATGTCCTACAATGAGCAGTTCTTC.

The gene calls are TRBV4-2 and TRBJ1-1, with a possible D match to TRBD1 (5 bases). Trimming cost V 5 bases and J 8 bases, with 15 bases left between them. The CDR3 loop spans 13 amino acids. Per germline, CDR1 LGHNA and CDR2 YNFKEQ. The chain's CDR3 is CASSLGRRAEAFF. DNA of the CDR3: TGTGCCAGCAGCTTGGGGCGGAGGGCCGAAGCTTTCTTT.

This chain connects TRBV27 to TRBJ1-5; D unresolved. Germline-derived CDR1 and CDR2 are MNHEY and SMNVEV (reference sequence). The CDR3 runs to 13 residues. Trimming took 2 bases from V and 5 from J, leaving 7 bases between them. The DNA of the CDR3 is TGTGCCAGCAGTTTACTCGGGGATCAGCCCCAGCATTTT. It encodes CASSLLGDQPQHF.

The rearrangement joins TRBV6-5 to TRBJ1-6, with D possibly matching TRBD1 (5 bases). The CDR3 runs 14 residues. Per the germline V gene, CDR1 is MNHEY and CDR2 is SVGAGI. Trimming removed 2 bases from V and 7 bases from J, with 9 bases in between. CDR3 residues: CASSYRQGNSPLHF. The CDR3 coding sequence is TGTGCCAGCAGTTACAGGCAGGGAAATTCACCCCTCCACTTT.

The table lists this clone with a few counts. A read error may produce the germline difference seen at one junction end. The chain combines TRBV7-7 with TRBJ2-5; 9 bases match TRBD1. Germline V gene lookup returns CDR1 SSHAT and CDR2 FNYEAQ (reference sequence). The length of the CDR3 is 15 residues. CDR3 in DNA: TGTGCTAGCAGCTTTGCCGGGACAGGGTATGAGACCCAGTACTTC. Translated: CASSFAGTGYETQYF.

The rearrangement links TRBV15 to TRBJ2-5; the D gene is possibly TRBD1 (5 bases). The germline CDR1 and CDR2 sequences are LNHNV and YYDKDF (reference sequence). CDR3 length: 15 amino acids. Trimming stripped 3 bases from V and 5 bases from J, with 16 bases between. The CDR3, as DNA: TGTGCCACCAGCAGGTCGACAGCCTTGGTTGAGACCCAGTACTTC. Residues: CATSRSTALVETQYF.

The chain has TRBV10-3 and TRBJ2-7; D is unclear. V lost 4 bases and J lost 5, with 6 bases in between. Germline V gene data show CDR1 as ENHRY and CDR2 as SYGVKD. The CDR3 spans 11 residues. The CDR3: CAISVRDEQYF. CDR3 nucleotides: TGTGCCATCAGTGTCCGGGACGAGCAGTACTTC.

V is TRBV9 and J is TRBJ1-2, with a weak D call TRBD1 (6 bases). The CDR3 sequence is 15 residues long. Germline V CDR1 and CDR2: SGDLS, YYNGEE. The V gene lost 3 bases and the J gene lost 3 bases, with 15 bases spanning the gap. Here the CDR3 DNA reads TGTGCCAGCAGCGCAGGCCCACAGGGATACTATGGCTACACCTTC. Its translation: CASSAGPQGYYGYTF.

The CDR3 nucleotides read TGTGCCAGCAGTGCAATGAGACATAGCAATCAGCCCCAGCATTTT. This sequence encodes CASSAMRHSNQPQHF. The chain carries TRBV2 and TRBJ1-5; D uncertain. Germline-derived CDR1 and CDR2 are SNHLY and FYNNEI. Trimming removed 4 bases from V and 0 bases from J, with 10 bases in between. The CDR3 runs to 15 residues.

The rearrangement uses TRBV18 and TRBJ2-5; no definite D call. Germline V gives CDR1 KGHSH, CDR2 LQKENI. V was clipped by 0 bases and J by 5 bases, with 4 bases between them. The CDR3 covers 12 residues. The CDR3 spells CASSPPLETQYF. CDR3 sequence (DNA): TGTGCCAGCTCACCACCGTTGGAGACCCAGTACTTC.

The gene calls are TRBV5-1 and TRBJ1-6, with unresolved D. The CDR3 covers 15 residues. Germline V gene sequence: CDR1 SGHRS, CDR2 YFSETQ. Trimming took 4 bases from V and 3 from J, leaving 11 bases between them. CDR3 in DNA: TGCGCCAGCAGCCCCAGGCCGAACTATAATTCACCCCTCCACTTT. It yields the protein CASSPRPNYNSPLHF. The full variable domain, in which reference TRBV5-1 and TRBJ1-6 provide the parts outside the CDR3, is KAGVTQTPRYLIKTRGQQVTLSCSPISGHRSVSWYQQTPGQGLQFLFEYFSETQRNKGNFPGRFSGRQFSNSRSEMNVSTLELGDSALYLCASSPRPNYNSPLHFGNGTRLTVT.

The rearrangement links TRBV7-2 to TRBJ1-3; D ambiguous. Trimming took 1 base from V and 9 from J, leaving 4 bases between them. This CDR3 comprises 11 residues. CDR1 SGHTA and CDR2 FQGNSA come from the germline V gene. CDR3 loop: CASSLDSTIYF. The CDR3 DNA reads TGTGCCAGCAGCTTAGACAGCACCATATATTTT.

The chain carries TRBV11-1 and TRBJ1-2; 7 bases line up with TRBD1. The germline V gene has CDR1 SGHAT and CDR2 FQDESV (reference sequence). The CDR3 has 12 amino acids. V lost 2 bases and J lost 10; bases outside the gene matches: 4. CDR3: CASSLLRGDYTF. The DNA for the CDR3 is TGTGCCAGCAGCTTACTCAGGGGGGACTACACCTTC.

The chain combines TRBV6-5 with TRBJ2-7; possible D gene TRBD1, 6 bases. Trimming shortened V by 5 bases and J by 6 bases, and 17 bases separated the two germline ends. The CDR3 has 14 amino acids. Germline-derived CDR1 and CDR2 are MNHEY and SVGAGI. The CDR3 protein is CASSHKGRGSEQYF. The CDR3 DNA follows: TGTGCCAGCAGTCATAAAGGAAGGGGGAGCGAGCAGTACTTC.

The chain has TRBV9 and TRBJ2-1, with D possibly being TRBD1 or TRBD2 (6 bases each). Germline V gives CDR1 SGDLS, CDR2 YYNGEE. Trimming cost V 4 bases and J 6 bases, with 14 bases left between them. The CDR3 sequence is 14 residues long. The CDR3 sequence is CASSPFGGTNEQFF. CDR3 DNA: TGTGCCAGCAGCCCCTTCGGGGGCACCAATGAGCAGTTCTTC.

With regard to this clone: This sample also contains other DNA sequences that code for the same CDR3. The chain has TRBV7-9 and TRBJ1-2; 9 bases agree with TRBD1. The CDR3 contains 18 residues. The germline V gene has CDR1 SEHNR and CDR2 FQNEAQ (reference sequence). The V segment lost 5 bases and the J segment 3 bases; nucleotides outside the gene matches: 16. CDR3 coding DNA: TGTGCCAGCAGCCGCGGGACAGGGCTCCTTATAGGGTACTATGGCTACACCTTC. It is translated as CASSRGTGLLIGYYGYTF.

J is TRBJ2-7 and V is TRBV6-5; D not resolved. CDR3 size: 13 residues. Trimming removed 6 bases at V and 0 bases at J, with 9 bases between. Germline assignment: CDR1 MNHEY and CDR2 SVGAGI. CDR3: CASRGLSSYEQYF. DNA of the CDR3: TGTGCCAGCAGGGGGTTAAGCTCCTACGAGCAGTACTTC.

In its sample, this clone was seen a few times. This chain's CDR3 is CASSPETSGTYEQYF. CDR3 nucleotides: TGTGCCAGCAGTCCTGAGACTAGCGGAACCTACGAGCAGTACTTC. This chain joins TRBV6-6 and TRBJ2-7, with 9 bases aligning to TRBD2. CDR3 length: 15 residues. In germline, CDR1 is MNHNY, CDR2 SVGAGI (reference sequence). The trim removed 5 bases at V and 2 bases at J, leaving 7 bases unmatched.

The V and J genes are TRBV29-1 and TRBJ2-3; TRBD1 matches at 8 bases. Germline V gene data show CDR1 as SQVTM and CDR2 as ANQGSEA. The V and J ends lost 7 bases and 1 base, in that order; junction bases with no gene match: 4. CDR3 length: 13 residues. The CDR3 DNA reads as TGCAGCGCCGGCAGGGGGCGCACAGATACGCAGTATTTT. Encoded protein: CSAGRGRTDTQYF.

V usage is TRBV5-4 and J usage is TRBJ2-6; no clear D. CDR1 is SGHNT, CDR2 YYREEE, per germline (reference sequence). Trimming cost V 4 bases and J 2 bases, with 4 bases left between them. The CDR3 runs to 13 residues. The DNA of the CDR3 is TGTGCCAGCAGCCCGGCTGGGGCCAACGTCCTGACTTTC. Translation: CASSPAGANVLTF.

The chain uses TRBV27 and TRBJ2-7; D gene uncertain. This CDR3 is 14 amino acids long. CDR1 MNHEY and CDR2 SMNVEV come from the germline V gene (reference sequence). V lost 2 bases and J lost 2, with 10 bases in between. In DNA, the CDR3 is TGTGCCAGCAGTTTACAAGGCTCACCCTACGAGCAGTACTTC. Its translation: CASSLQGSPYEQYF.